These T cell receptor beta chains were read from a single sample in a study of beta chain features in type 1 diabetes. Assay used: immunoSEQ multiplex PCR; TCRdb lists only in-frame clones, some missing. This table has approximately 120,000 clones, 40% appearing once. Source material: stem cell memory CD4+ T cells from blood. These receptors all stem from a woman aged 18 to 35 in good health. CDR3s include the opening cysteine and the closing phenylalanine or tryptophan.

v_call	j_call	cdr3_aa
TRBV7-9	TRBJ2-1	CASSFRLAGVNEQFF
TRBV19	TRBJ2-5	CASKSSGLVETQYF
TRBV5-1	TRBJ2-1	CASSLVSGRANEQFF
TRBV6-5	TRBJ2-7	CASGTSGSYEQYF
TRBV21-1	TRBJ2-1	CASHRSSYNEQFF
TRBV5-4	TRBJ2-1	CASSLRLRTGDGEQFF
TRBV28	TRBJ2-4	CASSFPLAKNIQYF
TRBV6-9	TRBJ2-5	CASSISPGQGLGQETQYF
TRBV7-9	TRBJ2-7	CASSSGTSNEQYF
TRBV11-2	TRBJ2-1	CASSVLLAGSNEQFF
TRBV6-1	TRBJ1-1	CASRWDRGLDTEAFF
TRBV28	TRBJ1-5	CASRPTDRSRQPQHF
TRBV14	TRBJ2-2	CASSRDYPNTGELFF
TRBV4-3	TRBJ2-7	CASSQHAGGLAGGGSGEQYF
TRBV11-2	TRBJ2-7	CASSRRLATYEQYF
TRBV18	TRBJ1-2	CASSPPRRQGQFNYGYTF
TRBV5-1	TRBJ1-2	CASSPRTVGDGYTF
TRBV7-2	TRBJ2-5	CASILLVGLAGETQYF
TRBV27	TRBJ1-1	CASSLYFQGAGVATEAFF
TRBV7-9	TRBJ2-5	CASTKDSQETQYF
TRBV7-3	TRBJ1-1	CASRAGTGNTEAFF
TRBV18	TRBJ2-7	CASSPPVIAGGYLYEQYF
TRBV29-1	TRBJ1-5	CSVEAGPNQPQHF
TRBV4-1	TRBJ2-1	CASSIPGSYNEQFF
TRBV5-1	TRBJ2-7	CASTRGSSGFAYEQYF
TRBV29-1	TRBJ2-1	CSAGQGSGEQFF
TRBV28	TRBJ1-2	CASSSPANYGYTF